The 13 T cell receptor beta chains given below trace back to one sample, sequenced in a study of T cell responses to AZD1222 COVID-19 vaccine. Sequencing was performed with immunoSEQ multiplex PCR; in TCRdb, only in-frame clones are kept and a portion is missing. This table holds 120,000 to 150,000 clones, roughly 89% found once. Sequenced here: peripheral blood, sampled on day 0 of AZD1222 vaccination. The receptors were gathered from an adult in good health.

CDR3 residues: CASGQASYNEQFF. CDR3 nucleotide sequence: TGTGCCAGTGGACAGGCCTCCTACAATGAGCAGTTCTTC. This chain connects TRBV19 to TRBJ2-1, with TRBD1 matching 7 bases. The junction had 1 base not matched to a gene; V was cut back by 8 bases and J by 0 bases. The CDR3 extends over 13 amino acids. The V gene's germline CDR1 is LNHDA and CDR2 SQIVND (reference sequence).

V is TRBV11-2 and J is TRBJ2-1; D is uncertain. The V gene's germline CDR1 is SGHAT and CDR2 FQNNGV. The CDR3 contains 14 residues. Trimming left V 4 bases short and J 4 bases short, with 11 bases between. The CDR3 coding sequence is TGTGCCAGCAGCTCTTTAAAGAGATACAATGAGCAGTTCTTC. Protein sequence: CASSSLKRYNEQFF.

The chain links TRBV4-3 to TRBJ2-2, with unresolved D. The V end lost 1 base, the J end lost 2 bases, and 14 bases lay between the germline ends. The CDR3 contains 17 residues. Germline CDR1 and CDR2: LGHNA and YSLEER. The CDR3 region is CASSQGFRAFNTGELFF. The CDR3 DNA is TGCGCCAGCAGCCAAGGGTTCCGGGCGTTTAACACCGGGGAGCTGTTTTTT.

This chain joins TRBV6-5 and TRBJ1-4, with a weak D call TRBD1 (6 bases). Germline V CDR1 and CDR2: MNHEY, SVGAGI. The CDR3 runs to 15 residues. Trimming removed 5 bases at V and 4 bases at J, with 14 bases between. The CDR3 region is CASSPTGTYNEKLFF. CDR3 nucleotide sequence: TGTGCCAGCAGTCCAACAGGGACATATAATGAAAAACTGTTTTTT.

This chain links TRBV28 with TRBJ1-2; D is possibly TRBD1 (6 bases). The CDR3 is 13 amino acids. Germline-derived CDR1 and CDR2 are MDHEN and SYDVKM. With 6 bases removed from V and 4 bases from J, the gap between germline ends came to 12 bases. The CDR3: CASRQGATYGYTF. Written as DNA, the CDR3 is TGTGCCAGCAGACAGGGAGCCACCTATGGCTACACCTTC.

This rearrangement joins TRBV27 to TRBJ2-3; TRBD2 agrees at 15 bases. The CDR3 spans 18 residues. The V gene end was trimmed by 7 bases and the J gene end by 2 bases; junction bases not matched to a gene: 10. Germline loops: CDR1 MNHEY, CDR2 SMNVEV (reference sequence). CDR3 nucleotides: TGTGCCAGCACCCTAAAAGGGACTAGCGGGGGGACCACAGATACGCAGTATTTT. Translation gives CASTLKGTSGGTTDTQYF.

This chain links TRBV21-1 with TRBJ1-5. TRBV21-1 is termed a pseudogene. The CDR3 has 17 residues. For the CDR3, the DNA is TGTGCCAGCAGCAAAGTTCCTCGACCGGGGGGGCGACAGCCCCAGCATTTT. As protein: CASSKVPRPGGRQPQHF.

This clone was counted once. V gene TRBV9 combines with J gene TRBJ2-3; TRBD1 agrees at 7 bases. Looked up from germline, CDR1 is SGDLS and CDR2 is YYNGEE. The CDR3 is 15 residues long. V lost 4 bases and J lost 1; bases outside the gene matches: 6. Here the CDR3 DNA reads TGTGCCAGCAGCCGACAGGGCCTGGGCACAGATACGCAGTATTTT. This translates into CASSRQGLGTDTQYF.

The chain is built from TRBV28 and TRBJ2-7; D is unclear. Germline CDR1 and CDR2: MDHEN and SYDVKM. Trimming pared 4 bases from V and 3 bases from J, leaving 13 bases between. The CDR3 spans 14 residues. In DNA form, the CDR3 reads TGTGCCAGCAGTTACGGCATCGATGTCTACGAGCAGTACTTC. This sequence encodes CASSYGIDVYEQYF. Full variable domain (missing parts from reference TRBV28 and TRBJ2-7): DVKVTQSSRYLVKRTGEKVFLECVQDMDHENMFWYRQDPGLGLRLIYFSYDVKMKEKGDIPEGYSVSREKKERFSLILESASTNQTSMYLCASSYGIDVYEQYFGPGTRLTVT.

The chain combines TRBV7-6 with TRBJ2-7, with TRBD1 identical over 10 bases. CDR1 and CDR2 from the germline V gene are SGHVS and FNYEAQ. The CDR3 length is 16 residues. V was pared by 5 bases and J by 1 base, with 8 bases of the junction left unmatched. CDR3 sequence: CASSASRTGGSYEQYF. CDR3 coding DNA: TGTGCCAGCAGCGCATCCCGGACAGGGGGATCCTACGAGCAGTACTTC. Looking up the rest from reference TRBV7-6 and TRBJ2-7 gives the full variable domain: GAGVSQSPRYKVTKRGQDVALRCDPISGHVSLYWYRQALGQGPEFLTYFNYEAQQDKSGLPNDRFSAERPEGSISTLTIQRTEQRDSAMYRCASSASRTGGSYEQYFGPGTRLTVT.

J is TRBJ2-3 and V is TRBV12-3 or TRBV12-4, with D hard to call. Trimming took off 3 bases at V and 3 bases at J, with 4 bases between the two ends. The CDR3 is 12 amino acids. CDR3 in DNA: TGTGCCAGCAGTTTGGAAACAGATACGCAGTATTTT. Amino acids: CASSLETDTQYF.

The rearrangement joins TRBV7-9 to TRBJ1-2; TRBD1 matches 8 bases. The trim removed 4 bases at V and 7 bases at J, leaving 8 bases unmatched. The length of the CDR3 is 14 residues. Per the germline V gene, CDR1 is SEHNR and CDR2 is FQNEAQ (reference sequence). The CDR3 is CASSSSGGSGGYTF. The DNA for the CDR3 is TGTGCCAGCAGCTCCTCAGGGGGCAGTGGTGGCTACACCTTC.

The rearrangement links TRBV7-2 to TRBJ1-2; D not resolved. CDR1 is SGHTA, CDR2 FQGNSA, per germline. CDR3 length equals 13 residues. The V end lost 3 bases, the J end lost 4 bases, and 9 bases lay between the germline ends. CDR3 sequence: CASSFPALYGYTF. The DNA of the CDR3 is TGTGCCAGCAGCTTCCCAGCGCTCTATGGCTACACCTTC.